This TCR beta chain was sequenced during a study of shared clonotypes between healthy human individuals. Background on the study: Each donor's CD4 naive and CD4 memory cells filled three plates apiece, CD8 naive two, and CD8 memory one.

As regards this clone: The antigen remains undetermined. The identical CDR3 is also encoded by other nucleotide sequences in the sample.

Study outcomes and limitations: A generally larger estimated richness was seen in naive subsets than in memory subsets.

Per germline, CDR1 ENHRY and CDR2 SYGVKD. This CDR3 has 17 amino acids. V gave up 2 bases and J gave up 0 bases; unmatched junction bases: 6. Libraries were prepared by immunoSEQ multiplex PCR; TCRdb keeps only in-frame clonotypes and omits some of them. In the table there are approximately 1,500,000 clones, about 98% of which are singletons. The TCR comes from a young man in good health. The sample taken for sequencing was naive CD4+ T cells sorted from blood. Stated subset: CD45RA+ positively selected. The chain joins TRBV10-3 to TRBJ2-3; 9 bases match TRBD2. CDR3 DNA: TGTGCCATCAGTGAGAGTAGACTAGCGGCTAGCACAGATACGCAGTATTTT. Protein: CAISESRLAASTDTQYF.